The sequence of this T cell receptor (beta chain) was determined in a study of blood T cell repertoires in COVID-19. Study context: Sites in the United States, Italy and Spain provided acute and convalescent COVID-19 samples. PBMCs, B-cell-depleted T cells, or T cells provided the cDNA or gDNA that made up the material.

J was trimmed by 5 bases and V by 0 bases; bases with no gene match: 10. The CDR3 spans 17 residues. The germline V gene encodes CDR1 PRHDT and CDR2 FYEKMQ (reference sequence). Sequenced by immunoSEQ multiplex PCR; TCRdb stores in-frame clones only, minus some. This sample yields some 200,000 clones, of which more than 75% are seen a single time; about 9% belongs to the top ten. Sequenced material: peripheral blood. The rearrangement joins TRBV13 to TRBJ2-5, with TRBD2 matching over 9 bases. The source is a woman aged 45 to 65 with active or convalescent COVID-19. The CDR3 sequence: CASSLGRSGGSGETQYF. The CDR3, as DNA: TGTGCCAGCAGCTTAGGCAGAAGCGGGGGGAGCGGGGAGACCCAGTACTTC.